This TCR beta chain was captured by sequencing in a study of beta chain features in type 1 diabetes. Overall study context: In age, gender and cell yields, patients were similar to healthy donors.

This clone was observed a few times. The study reverse transcribed the entire isolated RNA, so it sequenced expressed TCRB transcripts. Only in-frame clones appear in the TCRdb table, and some are missing; sequencing was by immunoSEQ multiplex PCR. The sample has about 320,000 clones, 14% seen once. Germline V lookup: CDR1 MNHNS, CDR2 SASEGT. V lost 4 bases and J 0 bases, leaving 10 bases between the germline ends. The CDR3 loop spans 16 amino acids. The chain has TRBV6-1 and TRBJ2-6; possibly TRBD1 for D (5 bases). This sequence originates from a man aged 25-45 years in good health. The sequenced sample was central memory CD4+ T cells from blood. CDR3 nucleotides: TGTGCCAGCAGTGGGGGCAGCATCTCTGGGGCCAACGTCCTGACTTTC. Its translation is CASSGGSISGANVLTF.